This TCR beta chain originates from a study of blood T cell repertoires in COVID-19. Study overall: PBMCs, B-cell-depleted T cells, or T cells were the source of the cDNA or gDNA that made up the material.

This clone has just one count. Germline lookup yields CDR1 MGHRA and CDR2 YSYEKL. The CDR3 consists of 13 residues. Trimming cost V 1 base and J 6 bases, with 7 bases left between them. Sequenced by immunoSEQ multiplex PCR; TCRdb stores in-frame clones only, minus some. The sample includes 190,000 or so clones, more than 75% of them seen just once. Those enrolled, adults aged about 18 to 95 years, came from about two dozen US areas. Participant-given clinical history determined each cohort assignment. Cohort 3 recovered donors had two negative PCRs, clearance, or symptom resolution. The TCR comes from a woman in her 30s who had recovered from COVID-19. Sequencing was performed on PBMCs or T cells enriched from blood (not recorded which). The rearrangement uses TRBV4-1 and TRBJ2-1; D is undetermined. The CDR3 loop is CASSQGNSNEQFF. The CDR3 DNA follows: TGCGCCAGCAGCCAAGGTAACAGCAATGAGCAGTTCTTC.